The 9 T cell receptor beta chains listed next were all sequenced from one sample in a study of OX40 agonist ivuxolimab in advanced cancers. Generated by immunoSEQ multiplex PCR, the TCRdb table keeps only in-frame clones and is missing some. The table records 100,000 to 150,000 clones, approximately 90% of them present only once. Sequencing used CD4+ or CD8+ T cells sorted from blood, obtained in a trial of the OX40 agonist ivuxolimab. Receptor source: an adult with an advanced solid tumor such as melanoma, head and neck, liver or kidney cancer.

The V call is TRBV11-1, the J call TRBJ2-1; no reliable D call. CDR1 is SGHAT and CDR2 is FQDESV in the germline V gene (reference sequence). Trimming took 7 bases from V and 4 from J, leaving 5 bases between them. The CDR3 loop spans 11 amino acids. This chain's CDR3 is CASTQYNEQFF. DNA of the CDR3: TGTGCCAGCACCCAATACAATGAGCAGTTCTTC.

The chain combines TRBV20-1 with TRBJ1-1; the D is unclear. CDR1 DFQATT and CDR2 SNEGSKA come from the germline V gene (reference sequence). Trimming pared 6 bases from V and 4 bases from J, leaving 9 bases between. The CDR3 extends over 11 amino acids. The CDR3 loop reads CSARAGTEAFF. CDR3 nucleotide sequence: TGCAGTGCAAGGGCGGGCACTGAAGCTTTCTTT.

This chain connects TRBV4-1 to TRBJ2-5; D not resolved. The J call may be faulty, since TRBJ2-7 better matches the DNA end. Germline V lookup: CDR1 MGHRA, CDR2 YSYEKL. This CDR3 has 15 amino acids. The CDR3 here is CASSPEYAYSYEQYF. CDR3 bases: TGCGCCAGCAGCCCAGAATACGCATACTCCTACGAGCAGTACTTC.

This clone was recorded only once. The V gene is TRBV5-6, the J gene TRBJ2-7; the match to TRBD1 covers 7 bases. CDR3 size: 17 residues. Germline values: CDR1 SGHDT, CDR2 YYEEEE. With 4 bases clipped from V and 0 bases from J, the junction kept 13 bases outside the gene matches. The CDR3 DNA follows: TGTGCCAGCAGCCACCCTACCTGGGGGACAGTCTCCTACGAGCAGTACTTC. Its protein is CASSHPTWGTVSYEQYF.

The chain has TRBV19 and TRBJ1-2; unclear D gene. V lost 2 bases, J lost 1 base, and 5 bases lay in between. The CDR3 spans 13 residues. Germline V CDR1 and CDR2: LNHDA, SQIVND (reference sequence). CDR3 bases: TGTGCCAGTAGTATAACAGATAACTATGGCTACACCTTC. Its protein is CASSITDNYGYTF.

This rearrangement joins TRBV10-3 to TRBJ1-4; D is uncertain. V lost 1 base and J 5 bases, leaving 8 bases between the germline ends. Looked up from germline, CDR1 is ENHRY and CDR2 is SYGVKD. The length of the CDR3 is 14 residues. This chain's CDR3 is CAISELQTNEKLFF. The CDR3 nucleotides read TGTGCCATCAGTGAGTTACAGACAAATGAAAAACTGTTTTTT.

V is TRBV7-6 and J is TRBJ2-7, with 14 bases that match TRBD2. The CDR3 length is 17 residues. J was trimmed by 5 bases and V by 1 base; bases with no gene match: 7. The germline CDR1 and CDR2 sequences are SGHVS and FNYEAQ. CDR3 sequence: CASSLESRTSGRNEQYF. In DNA form, the CDR3 reads TGTGCCAGCAGCTTAGAGTCCAGGACTAGCGGGAGGAACGAGCAGTACTTC. Supplemented by reference TRBV7-6 and TRBJ2-7, the full variable domain reads GAGVSQSPRYKVTKRGQDVALRCDPISGHVSLYWYRQALGQGPEFLTYFNYEAQQDKSGLPNDRFSAERPEGSISTLTIQRTEQRDSAMYRCASSLESRTSGRNEQYFGPGTRLTVT.

V is TRBV2 and J is TRBJ2-3; TRBD2 matches at 14 bases. Trimming removed 7 bases from V and 8 bases from J; junction bases left unmatched: 14. This CDR3 contains 17 residues. From germline, CDR1 is SNHLY and CDR2 FYNNEI. The DNA of the CDR3 is TGTGCCAGCAATGGACTAGCGGGGGGCCCAAGATCCCGTACGCAGTATTTT. Amino acids: CASNGLAGGPRSRTQYF.

V usage is TRBV7-6 and J usage is TRBJ2-7, with 8 positions matching TRBD1. The CDR3 is made up of 14 amino acids. The V gene's germline CDR1 is SGHVS and CDR2 FNYEAQ. V lost 5 bases to trimming and J lost 0 bases; unmatched junction nucleotides: 3. CDR3 loop: CASSPGTGSYEQYF. In DNA form, the CDR3 reads TGTGCCAGCAGCCCCGGGACAGGCTCCTACGAGCAGTACTTC.